This T cell receptor (beta chain) is drawn from a study of blood T cell repertoires in COVID-19. Across the whole study: Samples came from the United States, Italy and Spain, spanning acute and convalescent COVID-19. The cDNA or gDNA used as material had been derived from T cells, B-cell-depleted T cells, or PBMCs.

Patients from Seattle were sampled longitudinally, starting during active infection. In the authors' workflow: Amplified reference gene primers provided the basis for estimating nucleated cell counts. Sequenced by immunoSEQ multiplex PCR; TCRdb stores in-frame clones only, minus some. V and J calls and clone size come straight from that table; D and trimming were deduced from the DNA. Here the sample spans 200,000 to 300,000 clones, around 84% being singletons. Germline loops: CDR1 KGHDR, CDR2 SFDVKD. V was pared by 3 bases and J by 11 bases, with 12 bases of the junction left unmatched. The CDR3 spans 16 residues.

The genes are TRBV24-1 and TRBJ2-1, with 10 bases fitting TRBD2. The receptor was isolated from a woman in her sixties with COVID-19, enrolled during active disease. Source material: peripheral blood. CDR3 loop: CATSDATGTSEVKQFF. For the CDR3, the DNA is TGTGCCACCAGTGATGCGACCGGGACTAGCGAAGTAAAGCAGTTCTTC.